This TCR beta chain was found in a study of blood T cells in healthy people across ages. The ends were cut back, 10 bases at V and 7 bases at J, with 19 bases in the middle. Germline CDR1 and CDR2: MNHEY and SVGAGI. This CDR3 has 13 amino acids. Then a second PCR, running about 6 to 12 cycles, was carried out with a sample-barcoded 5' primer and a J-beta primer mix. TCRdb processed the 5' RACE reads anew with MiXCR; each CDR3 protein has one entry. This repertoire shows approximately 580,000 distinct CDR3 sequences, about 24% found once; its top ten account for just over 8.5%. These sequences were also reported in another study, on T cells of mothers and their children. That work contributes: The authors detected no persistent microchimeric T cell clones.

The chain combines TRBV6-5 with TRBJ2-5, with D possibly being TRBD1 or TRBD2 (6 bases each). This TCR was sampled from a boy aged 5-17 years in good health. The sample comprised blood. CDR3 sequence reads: CATAEGGSWTQYF. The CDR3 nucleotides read TGTGCCACGGCGGAGGGGGGATCATGGACCCAGTACTTC.